The sequence of this TCR beta chain was determined in a study of beta chain features in type 1 diabetes. Study-level findings and limits: In all four CD4+ subsets, TCRB CDR3 length was significantly, moderately reduced in type 1 diabetes.

Of the isolated RNA, all was reverse transcribed, and so the sequenced material was expressed TCRB transcripts. Assay used: immunoSEQ multiplex PCR; TCRdb lists only in-frame clones, some missing. The sample contains around 240,000 clones, 16% of which appear only once. For this clone: Its target is not known.

The CDR3 totals 13 residues. The sequence was collected from a man younger than 45 with type 1 diabetes. The sample comprised naive CD4+ T cells from blood. The rearrangement links TRBV21-1 to TRBJ2-7; the DNA was not compared with TRBD1, the D call given in the table. TRBV21-1 is a recognized pseudogene. CDR3 in DNA: TGTGCCAGCAGCTGTATGCCAGTCCACGAGCAGTACTTC. It is translated as CASSCMPVHEQYF.